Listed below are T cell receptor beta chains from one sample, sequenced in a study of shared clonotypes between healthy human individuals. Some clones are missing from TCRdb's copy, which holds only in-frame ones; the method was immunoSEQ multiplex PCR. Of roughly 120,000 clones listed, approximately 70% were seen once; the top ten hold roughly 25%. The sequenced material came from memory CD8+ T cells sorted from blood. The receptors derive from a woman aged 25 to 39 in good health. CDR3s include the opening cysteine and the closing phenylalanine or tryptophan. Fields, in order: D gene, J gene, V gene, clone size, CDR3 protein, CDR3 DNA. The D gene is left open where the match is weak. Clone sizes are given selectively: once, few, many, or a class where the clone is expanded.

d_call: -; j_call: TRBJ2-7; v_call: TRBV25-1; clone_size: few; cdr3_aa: CASTGGGPSYEQYF; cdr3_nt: TGTGCCAGCACCGGGGGTGGGCCTTCCTACGAGCAGTACTTC
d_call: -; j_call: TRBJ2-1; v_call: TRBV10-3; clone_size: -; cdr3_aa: CAIYSGVGAYNEQFF; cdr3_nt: TGTGCCATCTACTCCGGCGTGGGAGCCTACAATGAGCAGTTCTTC
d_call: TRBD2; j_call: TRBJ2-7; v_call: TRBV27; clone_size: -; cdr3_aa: CASRFGTSYEQYF; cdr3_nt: TGTGCCAGCCGATTCGGGACTAGCTACGAGCAGTACTTC
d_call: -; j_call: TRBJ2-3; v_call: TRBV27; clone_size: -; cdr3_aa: CASRPQQDWFTDTQYF; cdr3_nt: TGTGCCAGCAGACCGCAACAGGACTGGTTCACAGATACGCAGTATTTT
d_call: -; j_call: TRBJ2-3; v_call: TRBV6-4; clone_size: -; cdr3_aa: CASSDEAQDTQYF; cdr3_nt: TGTGCCAGCAGTGACGAGGCTCAAGATACGCAGTATTTT
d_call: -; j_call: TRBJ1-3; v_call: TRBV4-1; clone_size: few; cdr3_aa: CASSPTHQASSGNTIYF; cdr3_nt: TGCGCCAGCAGCCCAACACATCAGGCCTCCTCTGGAAACACCATATATTTT
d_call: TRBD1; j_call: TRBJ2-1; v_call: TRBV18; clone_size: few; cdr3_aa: CASSPRDSYYNEQFF; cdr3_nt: TGTGCCAGCTCACCTAGGGACAGCTACTACAATGAGCAGTTCTTC
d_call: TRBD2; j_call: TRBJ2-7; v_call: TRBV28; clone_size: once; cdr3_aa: CASSLGQAWTSGDPYEQYF; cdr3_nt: TGTGCCAGCAGTCTAGGACAGGCCTGGACTAGCGGGGACCCCTACGAGCAGTACTTC
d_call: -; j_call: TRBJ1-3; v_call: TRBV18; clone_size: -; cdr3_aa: CASSPRGNTIYF; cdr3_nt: TGTGCCAGCTCACCAAGAGGAAACACCATATATTTT
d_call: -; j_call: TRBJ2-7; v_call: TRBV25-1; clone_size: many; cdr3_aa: CASSEKSSYEQYF; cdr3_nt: TGTGCCAGCAGTGAAAAGAGCTCCTACGAGCAGTACTTC
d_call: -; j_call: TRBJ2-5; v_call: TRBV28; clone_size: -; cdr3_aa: CASSLETHETQYF; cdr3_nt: TGTGCCAGCAGTTTAGAGACCCACGAGACCCAGTACTTC
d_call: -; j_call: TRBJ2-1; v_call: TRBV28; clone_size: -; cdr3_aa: CASSLTGGNEQFF; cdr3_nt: TGTGCCAGCAGTCTCACCGGGGGCAATGAGCAGTTCTTC
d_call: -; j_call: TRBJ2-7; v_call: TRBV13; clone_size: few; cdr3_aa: CASSSSGLNYEQYF; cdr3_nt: TGTGCCAGCAGCTCCTCAGGACTAAACTACGAGCAGTACTTC
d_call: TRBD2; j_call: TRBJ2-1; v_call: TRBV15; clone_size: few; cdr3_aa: CATSPSGSGRPSSYNEQFF; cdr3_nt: TGTGCCACCAGCCCCTCTGGTAGCGGGAGGCCGAGCTCCTACAATGAGCAGTTCTTC
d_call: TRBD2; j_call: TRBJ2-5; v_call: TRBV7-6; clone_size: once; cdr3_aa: CASSLTVGLAGQETQYF; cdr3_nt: TGTGCCAGCAGCCTGACCGTCGGGCTAGCGGGACAAGAGACCCAGTACTTC
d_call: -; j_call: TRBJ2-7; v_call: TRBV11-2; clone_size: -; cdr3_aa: CASSLDSSYEQYF; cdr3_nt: TGTGCCAGCAGCTTGGACAGTTCCTACGAGCAGTACTTC
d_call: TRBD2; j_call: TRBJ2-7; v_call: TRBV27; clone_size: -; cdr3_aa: CASRLAGVDEQYF; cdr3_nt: TGTGCCAGCAGGCTAGCGGGAGTCGACGAGCAGTACTTC
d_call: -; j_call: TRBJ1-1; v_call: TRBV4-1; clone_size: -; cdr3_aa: CASSLKIGPATEAFF; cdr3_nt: TGCGCCAGCAGCCTAAAGATAGGGCCGGCCACTGAAGCTTTCTTT
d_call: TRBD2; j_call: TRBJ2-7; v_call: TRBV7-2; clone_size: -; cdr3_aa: CASSLFGLANYEQYF; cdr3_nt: TGTGCCAGCAGTTTATTCGGACTAGCGAACTACGAGCAGTACTTC
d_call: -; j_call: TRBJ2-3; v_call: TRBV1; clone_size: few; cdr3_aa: CTSSQGGREKYNPTDTQYF; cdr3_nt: TGCACCAGCAGCCAAGGCGGGAGGGAAAAATACAACCCTACAGATACGCAGTATTTT
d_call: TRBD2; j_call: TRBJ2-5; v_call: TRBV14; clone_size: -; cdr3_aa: CASSQGGTSGETQYF; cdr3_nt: TGTGCCAGCAGCCAAGGAGGGACTAGCGGTGAGACCCAGTACTTC
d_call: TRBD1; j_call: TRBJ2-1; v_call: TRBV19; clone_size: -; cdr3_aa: CASSIGQGTYNEQFF; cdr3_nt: TGTGCCAGTAGTATTGGACAGGGGACCTACAATGAGCAGTTCTTC
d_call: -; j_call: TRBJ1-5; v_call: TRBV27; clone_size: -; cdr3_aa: CASMGANQPQHF; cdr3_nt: TGTGCCAGCATGGGCGCGAATCAGCCCCAGCATTTT
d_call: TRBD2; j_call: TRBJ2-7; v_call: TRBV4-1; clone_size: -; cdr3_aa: CASSQLAVSSYEQYF; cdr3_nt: TGCGCCAGCAGCCAACTAGCGGTGAGCTCCTACGAGCAGTACTTC
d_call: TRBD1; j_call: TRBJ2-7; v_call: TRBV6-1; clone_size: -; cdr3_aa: CASSEGQTSSYEQYF; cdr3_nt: TGTGCCAGCAGTGAGGGACAGACAAGCTCCTACGAGCAGTACTTC
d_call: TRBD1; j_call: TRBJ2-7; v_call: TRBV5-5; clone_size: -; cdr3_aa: CASSLTDRDSEQYF; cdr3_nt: TGTGCCAGCAGCTTAACCGACAGGGATTCCGAGCAGTACTTC
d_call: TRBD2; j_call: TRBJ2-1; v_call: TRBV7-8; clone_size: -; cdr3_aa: CASSVLGTSYYNEQFF; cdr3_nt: TGTGCCAGCAGCGTACTTGGGACTAGCTATTACAATGAGCAGTTCTTC
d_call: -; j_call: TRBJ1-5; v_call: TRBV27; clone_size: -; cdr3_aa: CASRAGTGQPQHF; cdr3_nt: TGTGCCAGCAGGGCAGGTACGGGTCAGCCCCAGCATTTT
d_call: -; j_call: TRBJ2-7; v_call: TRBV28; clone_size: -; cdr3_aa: CASSASPGFVHEQYF; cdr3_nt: TGTGCCAGCAGTGCATCCCCGGGTTTCGTCCACGAGCAGTACTTC
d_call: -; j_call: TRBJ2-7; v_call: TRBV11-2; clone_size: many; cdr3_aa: CASSLLVFRGYRLIYEQYF; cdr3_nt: TGTGCCAGCAGCTTACTAGTATTTCGGGGATACCGGTTGATCTACGAGCAGTACTTC
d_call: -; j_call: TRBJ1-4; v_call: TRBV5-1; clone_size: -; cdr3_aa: CASSNDIQAAGEKLFF; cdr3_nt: TGCGCCAGCAGCAACGACATTCAGGCGGCTGGTGAAAAACTGTTTTTT
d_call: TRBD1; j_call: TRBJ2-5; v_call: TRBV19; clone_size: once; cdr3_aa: CASSLEDRVQETQYF; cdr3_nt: TGTGCCAGTAGTCTCGAGGACAGGGTACAGGAGACCCAGTACTTC
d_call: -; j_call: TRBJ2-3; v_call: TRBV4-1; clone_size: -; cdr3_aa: CASSRTGTETNTDTQYF; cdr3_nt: TGCGCCAGCAGCCGAACCGGGACGGAGACTAACACAGATACGCAGTATTTT
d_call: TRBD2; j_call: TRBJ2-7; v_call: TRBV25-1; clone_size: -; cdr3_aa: CASSKRDYEQYF; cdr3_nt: TGTGCCAGCAGTAAGCGGGATTACGAGCAGTACTTC
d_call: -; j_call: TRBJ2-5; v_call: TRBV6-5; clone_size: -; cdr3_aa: CASSPSLMSGETQYF; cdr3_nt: TGTGCCAGCAGTCCGTCGCTGATGTCTGGGGAGACCCAGTACTTC